Here is one T cell receptor beta chain with its context. The V gene's germline CDR1 is MDHEN and CDR2 SYDVKM. This CDR3 region has 14 residues. The ends lost 4 bases at V and 9 bases at J; junction bases unmatched: 8. The sample is drawn from a study of PD-L1 blockade in urothelial cancer. The time point: pretreatment peripheral blood. Repertoires were generated with immunoSEQ multiplex PCR, while TCRdb's copy carries only in-frame clones and drops some. The sample lists under 95,000 clones, less than 90% occurring once. The chain combines TRBV28 with TRBJ2-4, with 8 positions matching TRBD1. The TCR originated in a man between 60 and 75 years old with urothelial cancer. This specimen was PBMCs, taken around atezolizumab (anti-PD-L1) treatment. CDR3 residues: CASSSPSDRVIQYF. The CDR3 nucleotides are TGTGCCAGCAGTTCCCCATCGGACAGGGTCATTCAGTACTTC.